Below are 19 T cell receptor beta chains sequenced from a single sample in a study of T-cell reconstitution after alpha-beta-depleted transplantation in children. Unique molecular identifiers were used to barcode this TCRbeta library. TCRdb passed the PCR reads through MiXCR, listing each CDR3 protein once. This sample has hundreds of thousands of distinct CDR3 sequences; approximately 12% occur once, and the top ten carry 2.2%. Material: PBMCs, mostly from graft donor cells, obtained 360 days after TCRalphabeta/CD19-depleted stem cell transplant. These receptors were obtained from a male patient younger than 18 who had a stem cell transplant for acute myeloid leukemia, so the T cells may come from the graft donor.

The chain uses TRBV20-1 and TRBJ2-3, with 11 bases lining up with TRBD2. This CDR3 spans 15 amino acids. Germline V gives CDR1 DFQATT, CDR2 SNEGSKA (reference sequence). V lost 0 bases and J lost 4; bases outside the gene matches: 3. This CDR3 reads CSARDLGLAADTQYF. As DNA, the CDR3 is TGCAGTGCTAGAGATCTGGGACTAGCGGCAGATACGCAGTATTTT.

In its sample, this clonotype was seen many times. The chain joins TRBV29-1 to TRBJ2-1; D uncertain. This CDR3 has 12 amino acids. Germline V lookup: CDR1 SQVTM, CDR2 ANQGSEA. Trimming removed 2 bases from V and 10 bases from J, with 12 bases in between. The CDR3 is CSVEIRHREQFF. CDR3 coding DNA: TGCAGCGTTGAAATCCGGCACCGGGAGCAGTTCTTC.

This clonotype has just a few counts. The chain recombines TRBV27 with TRBJ2-7; D gene uncertain. The V and J ends lost 3 bases and 6 bases respectively, with 12 bases between them. The CDR3 has 13 amino acids. The germline V gene encodes CDR1 MNHEY and CDR2 SMNVEV (reference sequence). The CDR3 sequence is CASSLAVVREQYF. CDR3 sequence (DNA): TGTGCCAGCAGTTTGGCGGTCGTCCGCGAGCAGTACTTC.

This clonotype has just a few counts. The chain couples TRBV30 to TRBJ2-3, with D possibly being TRBD1 (6 bases). V was shortened by 0 bases and J by 2 bases, with 15 bases between the two germline ends. Germline assignment: CDR1 GTSNPN and CDR2 SVGIG (reference sequence). The CDR3 spans 16 residues. The CDR3 nucleotides are TGTGCCTGGAGTGTGGGGGACAAGCTATTCACAGATACGCAGTATTTT. Its protein is CAWSVGDKLFTDTQYF.

The J gene is TRBJ2-7, the V gene TRBV25-1; D remains unclear. This CDR3 comprises 11 residues. The germline CDR1 and CDR2 sequences are MGHDK and SYGVNS. The V gene lost 2 bases and the J gene lost 9 bases, with 8 bases spanning the gap. The CDR3 DNA is TGTGCCAGCAGTGAAGTGTCCGGGCAGTACTTC. As protein: CASSEVSGQYF.

This clonotype showed up just a few times. The chain couples TRBV4-3 to TRBJ2-2; 13 bases align to TRBD2. The CDR3 has 17 residues. With 4 bases clipped from V and 4 bases from J, the junction kept 6 bases outside the gene matches. Germline lookup yields CDR1 LGHNA and CDR2 YSLEER. This CDR3 reads CASSLGTSGTGTGELFF. The CDR3 coding sequence is TGCGCCAGCAGCCTTGGGACTAGCGGGACGGGCACCGGGGAGCTGTTTTTT.

The chain joins TRBV28 to TRBJ2-3; D gene unclear. The CDR3 covers 17 residues. The V and J ends lost 1 base and 0 bases respectively, with 14 bases between them. Germline V gene data show CDR1 as MDHEN and CDR2 as SYDVKM. The CDR3 bases are TGTGCCAGCAGTTTATACCCCCGCTTGGGAAGCACAGATACGCAGTATTTT. It encodes CASSLYPRLGSTDTQYF. Full variable domain (outside the CDR3, taken from reference TRBV28 and TRBJ2-3): DVKVTQSSRYLVKRTGEKVFLECVQDMDHENMFWYRQDPGLGLRLIYFSYDVKMKEKGDIPEGYSVSREKKERFSLILESASTNQTSMYLCASSLYPRLGSTDTQYFGPGTRLTVL.

In this sample, this clonotype turned up a few times. This chain connects TRBV12-3 or TRBV12-4 to TRBJ2-7; 8 nucleotides align to TRBD1. Losses at the gene ends were 4 bases for V and 1 base for J; bases not matched to a gene: 6. The CDR3 runs 15 residues. The CDR3 sequence is CASSSRDRLSYEQYF. The CDR3 DNA reads TGTGCCAGCAGTTCCCGGGACAGGCTTTCCTACGAGCAGTACTTC.

In DNA, the CDR3 is TGTGCCAGCAGCCGAGGGACACCAATGAACACTGAAGCTTTCTTT. It yields the protein CASSRGTPMNTEAFF. This sequence joins TRBV27 and TRBJ1-1; a possible D gene is TRBD1 (6 bases). V gave up 6 bases and J gave up 0 bases, with 14 bases separating them. The CDR3 runs 15 residues. CDR1 MNHEY and CDR2 SMNVEV come from the germline V gene (reference sequence).

In this sample, this clonotype turned up many times. This chain connects TRBV4-3 to TRBJ2-7; D is ambiguous. The germline CDR1 and CDR2 sequences are LGHNA and YSLEER. The CDR3 loop spans 13 amino acids. V gave up 0 bases and J gave up 6 bases, with 9 bases separating them. CDR3 nucleotide sequence: TGCGCCAGCAGCCAAGATTTTTATAGCGAGCAGTACTTC. This translates into CASSQDFYSEQYF.

The chain joins TRBV6-2 or TRBV6-3 to TRBJ2-1; TRBD2 matches 9 bases. The germline V gene encodes CDR1 MNHEY and CDR2 SVGEGT. Trimming at V came to 0 bases and at J to 6 bases, leaving 12 bases not matched to a gene. This CDR3 is 18 amino acids long. CDR3 sequence: CASSYSPPLAGGINEQFF. The CDR3 DNA sequence: TGTGCCAGCAGTTACTCGCCCCCTCTCGCGGGAGGGATCAATGAGCAGTTCTTC.

This clonotype was seen at least ten times. V gene TRBV12-3 or TRBV12-4 combines with J gene TRBJ2-7; 10 bases are a match to TRBD1. The V gene end was trimmed by 8 bases and the J gene end by 9 bases; junction bases not matched to a gene: 13. The CDR3 length is 14 residues. Here the CDR3 reads CASRPSGQGMRQYF. The CDR3 DNA follows: TGTGCCAGCCGACCATCGGGACAGGGGATGAGGCAGTACTTC.

The V gene is TRBV9, the J gene TRBJ2-3; 14 bases match TRBD2. The germline V gene encodes CDR1 SGDLS and CDR2 YYNGEE. CDR3 length: 17 residues. V lost 4 bases and J lost 2; bases outside the gene matches: 6. The DNA of the CDR3 is TGTGCCAGCAGCAACCGACTAGCGGGAGGGATCACAGATACGCAGTATTTT. Protein: CASSNRLAGGITDTQYF.

This clonotype occurred many times. The chain recombines TRBV5-1 with TRBJ2-2, with 7 bases that match TRBD2. The CDR3 is 16 amino acids. Germline assignment: CDR1 SGHRS and CDR2 YFSETQ. With 2 bases clipped from V and 5 bases from J, the junction kept 9 bases outside the gene matches. The CDR3 DNA reads as TGCGCCAGCAGCTTACAAGCGGGATTCTTGACCGGGGAGCTGTTTTTT. Encoded protein: CASSLQAGFLTGELFF. The whole variable domain, remainder taken from reference TRBV5-1 and TRBJ2-2, is KAGVTQTPRYLIKTRGQQVTLSCSPISGHRSVSWYQQTPGQGLQFLFEYFSETQRNKGNFPGRFSGRQFSNSRSEMNVSTLELGDSALYLCASSLQAGFLTGELFFGEGSRLTVL.

This chain joins TRBV6-1 and TRBJ2-5, with TRBD1 identical over 7 bases. The CDR3 is 15 amino acids. Trimming cost V 4 bases and J 0 bases; bases outside gene matches: 5. From germline, CDR1 is MNHNS and CDR2 SASEGT. The CDR3 DNA reads TGTGCCAGCAGTGGGGGACAGATGTACCAAGAGACCCAGTACTTC. This sequence encodes CASSGGQMYQETQYF.

This clonotype was detected a few times. The rearrangement joins TRBV20-1 to TRBJ2-3, with 10 bases fitting TRBD2. Germline assignment: CDR1 DFQATT and CDR2 SNEGSKA (reference sequence). The CDR3 contains 13 residues. The trim removed 4 bases at V and 4 bases at J, leaving 2 bases unmatched. The CDR3 region is CSAKREGADTQYF. CDR3 nucleotide sequence: TGCAGTGCTAAGCGGGAGGGTGCAGATACGCAGTATTTT.

This clonotype was seen many times. V and J are TRBV27 and TRBJ2-5; D is uncertain. Trimming removed 1 base at V and 2 bases at J, with 5 bases between. Germline V gene lookup returns CDR1 MNHEY and CDR2 SMNVEV (reference sequence). The CDR3 loop spans 13 amino acids. In DNA, the CDR3 is TGTGCCAGCAGTTTATTAACTCAAGAGACCCAGTACTTC. This translates into CASSLLTQETQYF.

This clonotype was observed a handful of times. The chain recombines TRBV12-3 or TRBV12-4 with TRBJ1-1; possible D gene TRBD1, 6 bases. The CDR3 runs 17 residues. V lost 4 bases and J lost 6, with 24 bases in between. CDR3 sequence: CASSSPLQGRLKPEAFF. For the CDR3, the DNA is TGTGCCAGCAGTTCCCCACTACAGGGAAGGCTGAAACCTGAAGCTTTCTTT.

This clonotype was observed many times. CDR3 in amino acids: CASSLEMVGTGANVLTF. The CDR3 nucleotides read TGTGCCAGCAGTTTAGAGATGGTTGGGACTGGGGCCAACGTCCTGACTTTC. The chain uses TRBV12-3 or TRBV12-4 and TRBJ2-6; D ambiguous. The CDR3 is made up of 17 amino acids. V shed 1 base and J shed 2 bases, with 12 bases lying between them.